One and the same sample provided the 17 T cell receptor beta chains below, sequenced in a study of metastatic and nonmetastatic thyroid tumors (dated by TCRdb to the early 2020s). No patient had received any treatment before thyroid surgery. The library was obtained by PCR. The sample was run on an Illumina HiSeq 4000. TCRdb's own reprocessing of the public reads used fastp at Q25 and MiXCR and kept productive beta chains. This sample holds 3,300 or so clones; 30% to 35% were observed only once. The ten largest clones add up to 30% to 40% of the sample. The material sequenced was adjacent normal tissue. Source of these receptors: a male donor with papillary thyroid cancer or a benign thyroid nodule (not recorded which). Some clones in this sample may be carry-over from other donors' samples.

The CDR3 DNA is TGTGCCAGCAGGTATGGGACATCACTGCCTAACACTGAAGCTTTCTTT. Amino acid sequence: CASRYGTSLPNTEAFF. This rearrangement joins TRBV2 to TRBJ1-1; possible D gene TRBD1, 6 bases. V lost 6 bases to trimming and J lost 2 bases, with 19 bases between them. The CDR3 spans 16 residues. Germline V lookup: CDR1 SNHLY, CDR2 FYNNEI. Drawing the rest from reference TRBV2 and TRBJ1-1, the complete variable domain is EPEVTQTPSHQVTQMGQEVILRCVPISNHLYFYWYRQILGQKVEFLVSFYNNEISEKSEIFDDQFSVERPDGSNFTLKIRSTKLEDSAMYFCASRYGTSLPNTEAFFGQGTRLTVV.

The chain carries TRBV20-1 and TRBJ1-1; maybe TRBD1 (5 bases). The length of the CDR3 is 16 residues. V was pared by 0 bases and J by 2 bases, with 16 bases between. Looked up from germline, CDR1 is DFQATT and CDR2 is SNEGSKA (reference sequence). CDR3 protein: CSARDWGAGFNTEAFF. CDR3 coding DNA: TGCAGTGCTAGAGATTGGGGCGCAGGGTTTAACACTGAAGCTTTCTTT.

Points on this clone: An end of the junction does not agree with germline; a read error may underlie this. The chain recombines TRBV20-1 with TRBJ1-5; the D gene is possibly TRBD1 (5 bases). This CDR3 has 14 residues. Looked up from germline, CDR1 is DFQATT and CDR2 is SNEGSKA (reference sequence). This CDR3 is CSAGDLWSTQPQHF. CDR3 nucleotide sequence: TGCAGTGCTGGGGACTTATGGAGCACTCAGCCCCAGCATTTT.

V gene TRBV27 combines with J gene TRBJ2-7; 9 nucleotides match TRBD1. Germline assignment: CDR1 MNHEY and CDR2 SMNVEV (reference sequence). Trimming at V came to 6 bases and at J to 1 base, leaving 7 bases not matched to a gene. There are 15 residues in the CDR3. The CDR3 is CASSRLGQGSYEQYF. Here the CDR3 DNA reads TGTGCCAGCAGCAGGCTGGGACAGGGATCCTACGAGCAGTACTTC.

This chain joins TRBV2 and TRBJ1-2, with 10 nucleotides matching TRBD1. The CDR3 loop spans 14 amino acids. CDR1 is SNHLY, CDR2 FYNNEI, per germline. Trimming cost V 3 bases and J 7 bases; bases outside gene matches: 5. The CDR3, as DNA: TGTGCCAGCAGTGACCGGAGACAGGGGGCTGGCTACACCTTC. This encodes CASSDRRQGAGYTF.

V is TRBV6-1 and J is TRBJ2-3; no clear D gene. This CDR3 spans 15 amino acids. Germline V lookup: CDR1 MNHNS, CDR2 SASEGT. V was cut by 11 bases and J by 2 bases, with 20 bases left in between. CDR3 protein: CACLRTPSPTDTQYF. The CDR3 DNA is TGTGCCTGCCTGAGGACCCCCTCACCCACAGATACGCAGTATTTT.

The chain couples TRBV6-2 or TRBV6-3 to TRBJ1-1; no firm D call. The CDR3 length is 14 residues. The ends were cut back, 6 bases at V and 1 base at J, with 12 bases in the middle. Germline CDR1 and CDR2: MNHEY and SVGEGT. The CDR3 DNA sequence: TGTGCCAGCAGGCGGTCGGGGTGGAACACTGAAGCTTTCTTT. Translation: CASRRSGWNTEAFF.

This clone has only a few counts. CDR3 region: CASNEGAIQETQYF. CDR3 bases: TGTGCCAGCAACGAGGGGGCTATCCAAGAGACCCAGTACTTC. The V call is TRBV2, the J call TRBJ2-5; the match to TRBD1 covers 7 bases. Per the germline V gene, CDR1 is SNHLY and CDR2 is FYNNEI. Trimming took 7 bases from V and 1 from J; bases not matched to a gene: 6. The CDR3 runs 14 residues.

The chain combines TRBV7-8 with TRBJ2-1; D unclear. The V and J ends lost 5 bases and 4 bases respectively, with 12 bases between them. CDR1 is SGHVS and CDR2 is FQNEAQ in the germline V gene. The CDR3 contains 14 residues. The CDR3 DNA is TGTGCCAGCAGCCCCGGTGCTGCTTACAATGAGCAGTTCTTC. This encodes CASSPGAAYNEQFF.

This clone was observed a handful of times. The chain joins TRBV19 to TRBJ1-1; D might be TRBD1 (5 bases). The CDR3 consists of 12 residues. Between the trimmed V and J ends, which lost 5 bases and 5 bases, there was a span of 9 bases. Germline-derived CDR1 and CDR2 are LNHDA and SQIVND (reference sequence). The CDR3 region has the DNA TGTGCCAGTAGTTGGGGGGATACTGAAGCTTTCTTT. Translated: CASSWGDTEAFF. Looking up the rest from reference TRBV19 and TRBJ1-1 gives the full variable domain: DGGITQSPKYLFRKEGQNVTLSCEQNLNHDAMYWYRQDPGQGLRLIYYSQIVNDFQKGDIAEGYSVSREKKESFPLTVTSAQKNPTAFYLCASSWGDTEAFFGQGTRLTVV.

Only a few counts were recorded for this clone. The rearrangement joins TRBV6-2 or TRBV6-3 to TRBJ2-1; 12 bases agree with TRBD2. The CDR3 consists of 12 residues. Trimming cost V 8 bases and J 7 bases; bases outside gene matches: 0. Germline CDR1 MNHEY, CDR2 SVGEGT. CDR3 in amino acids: CASGLAGNEQFF. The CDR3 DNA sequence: TGTGCCAGCGGACTAGCGGGAAATGAGCAGTTCTTC.

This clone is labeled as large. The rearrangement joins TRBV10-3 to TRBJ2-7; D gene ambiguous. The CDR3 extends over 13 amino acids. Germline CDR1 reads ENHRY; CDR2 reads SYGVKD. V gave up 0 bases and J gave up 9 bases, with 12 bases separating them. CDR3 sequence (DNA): TGTGCCATCAGTGAGTCGGGCAGCCTCGGGCAGTACTTC. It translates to CAISESGSLGQYF.

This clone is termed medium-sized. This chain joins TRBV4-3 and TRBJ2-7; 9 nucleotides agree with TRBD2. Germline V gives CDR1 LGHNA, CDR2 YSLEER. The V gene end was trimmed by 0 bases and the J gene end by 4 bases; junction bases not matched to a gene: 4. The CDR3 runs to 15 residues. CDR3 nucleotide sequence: TGCGCCAGCAGCCAAGAGAGAGGACTAGCGTACGAGCAGTACTTC. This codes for CASSQERGLAYEQYF.

The CDR3 reads CASRSSGELFF. CDR3 coding DNA: TGTGCCAGCAGGAGTTCCGGGGAGCTGTTTTTT. The chain uses TRBV5-4 and TRBJ2-2; D not resolved. V lost 5 bases and J lost 6, with 5 bases in between. CDR3 size: 11 residues. CDR1 SGHNT and CDR2 YYREEE come from the germline V gene (reference sequence).

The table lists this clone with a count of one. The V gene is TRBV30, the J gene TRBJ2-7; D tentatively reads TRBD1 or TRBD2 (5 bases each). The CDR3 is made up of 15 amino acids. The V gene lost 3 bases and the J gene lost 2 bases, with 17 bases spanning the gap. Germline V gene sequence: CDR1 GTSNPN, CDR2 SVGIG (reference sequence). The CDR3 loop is CAWSKGPGPAYEQYF. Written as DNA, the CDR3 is TGTGCCTGGAGCAAGGGACCGGGCCCAGCCTACGAGCAGTACTTC.

The CDR3 nucleotides read TGTGCCAGCAGTTACGGAGCGGGATCGTACAATGAGCAGTTCTTC. It codes for CASSYGAGSYNEQFF. The chain is built from TRBV6-2 or TRBV6-3 and TRBJ2-1; TRBD2 agrees at 7 bases. J was trimmed by 4 bases and V by 2 bases; bases with no gene match: 5. The germline V gene has CDR1 MNHEY and CDR2 SVGEGT. CDR3 length: 15 residues.

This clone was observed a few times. Written as DNA, the CDR3 is TGTGCCATCAGTGCCGGGGAGACGAACACTGAAGCTTTCTTT. Translation gives CAISAGETNTEAFF. This chain joins TRBV10-3 and TRBJ1-1; D is unresolved. The length of the CDR3 is 14 residues. The ends were cut back, 4 bases at V and 1 base at J, with 10 bases in the middle. Per the germline V gene, CDR1 is ENHRY and CDR2 is SYGVKD.